The 30 T cell receptor beta chains reported below all come from one sample, sequenced in a study of cytomegalovirus exposure and HLA in healthy donors. TCRdb's table, derived via immunoSEQ multiplex PCR, lists solely in-frame clones and lacks some. Among about 130,000 clones listed, roughly nine tenths were seen once. The source material was PBMCs. Receptor source: a woman under 30 in good health and CMV-seropositive.

V is TRBV7-9 and J is TRBJ2-5; 8 bases are a match to TRBD1. The CDR3 length is 17 residues. Germline V gene sequence: CDR1 SEHNR, CDR2 FQNEAQ (reference sequence). V shed 0 bases and J 2 bases; nucleotides not matched to a gene: 8. The CDR3: CASSLASRGRQQETQYF. The CDR3 coding sequence is TGTGCCAGCAGCTTAGCAAGCAGGGGGCGTCAGCAAGAGACCCAGTACTTC.

This clone turned up a few times. This sequence joins TRBV19 and TRBJ1-1, with 7 bases lining up with TRBD1. The CDR3 has 15 amino acids. The junction had 8 bases not matched to a gene; V was cut back by 6 bases and J by 1 base. Germline V gives CDR1 LNHDA, CDR2 SQIVND (reference sequence). CDR3 coding DNA: TGTGCCAGTAGCTTCTCCGGGACAGCGAACACTGAAGCTTTCTTT. Its protein product is CASSFSGTANTEAFF.

The CDR3 bases are TGCAGCGGTCAACAGGGAAGGAACACTGAAGCTTTCTTT. Its translation: CSGQQGRNTEAFF. The chain carries TRBV29-1 and TRBJ1-1; TRBD1 is a possible D gene (6 bases). Trimming stripped 7 bases from V and 1 base from J, with 13 bases between. Germline values: CDR1 SQVTM, CDR2 ANQGSEA. The CDR3 totals 13 residues.

The J gene is TRBJ1-4, the V gene TRBV19; tentatively, D is TRBD1 (5 bases). The CDR3 sequence is 16 residues long. Trimming took off 4 bases at V and 12 bases at J, with 24 bases between the two ends. The germline V gene encodes CDR1 LNHDA and CDR2 SQIVND (reference sequence). CDR3: CASSTPRTVRKGELFF. The CDR3 DNA reads as TGTGCCAGTAGTACCCCCAGGACGGTTAGAAAAGGGGAACTGTTTTTT.

This rearrangement joins TRBV13 to TRBJ2-3; 9 nucleotides align to TRBD2. This CDR3 has 16 residues. J lost 3 bases, V lost 2 bases, and 6 bases had no gene match. CDR1 and CDR2 from the germline V gene are PRHDT and FYEKMQ (reference sequence). The CDR3 region is CASSLRGGARTDTQYF. The CDR3 DNA reads TGTGCCAGCAGCTTACGCGGGGGGGCCAGAACAGATACGCAGTATTTT.

V is TRBV10-3 and J is TRBJ2-7, with 9 bases matching TRBD1. The CDR3 has 14 amino acids. In germline, CDR1 is ENHRY, CDR2 SYGVKD. V shed 4 bases, J shed 2 bases, and the junction held 3 bases outside the gene matches. The CDR3, as DNA: TGTGCCATCAGTGGGACAGGGGAACCCTACGAGCAGTACTTC. Translation gives CAISGTGEPYEQYF.

V gene TRBV11-3 combines with J gene TRBJ2-3; 12 bases fit TRBD2. This CDR3 is built from 16 residues. V trimming: 5 bases; J trimming: 0 bases; junction bases outside the gene matches: 3. Germline assignment: CDR1 SGHNT and CDR2 YENEEA. The CDR3: CASSHGLAGSTDTQYF. DNA of the CDR3: TGTGCCAGCAGCCACGGACTAGCGGGGAGCACAGATACGCAGTATTTT.

This clone was picked up one time. This chain links TRBV28 with TRBJ1-5, with D unclear. Between the trimmed V and J ends, which lost 4 bases and 9 bases, there was a span of 19 bases. CDR1 is MDHEN, CDR2 SYDVKM, per germline. CDR3 size: 15 residues. The CDR3 nucleotides are TGTGCCAGCAGTTCCCCACTCGTGAGCCCAGGGCCCCAGCATTTT. This translates into CASSSPLVSPGPQHF.

The chain recombines TRBV19 with TRBJ2-2; tentatively, D is TRBD1 (5 bases). Trimming left V 10 bases short and J 3 bases short, with 18 bases between. The germline CDR1 and CDR2 sequences are LNHDA and SQIVND (reference sequence). The length of the CDR3 is 15 residues. DNA for the CDR3: TGTGCCACCAAAACAGGTGATTCTCACACCGGGGAGCTGTTTTTT. Translated, it gives CATKTGDSHTGELFF.

This clone has just a few counts. The CDR3 sequence: CASSGGYEQYF. The CDR3 region has the DNA TGCGCCAGCAGCGGGGGGTACGAGCAGTACTTC. The chain links TRBV5-1 to TRBJ2-7; D possibly corresponds to TRBD2 (6 bases). Germline V lookup: CDR1 SGHRS, CDR2 YFSETQ. The CDR3 contains 11 residues. Trimming left V 4 bases short and J 4 bases short, with 6 bases between.

J is TRBJ1-5 and V is TRBV10-3, with D tentatively TRBD1 (6 bases). The CDR3 has 13 residues. CDR1 and CDR2 (germline): ENHRY, SYGVKD. V was cut by 3 bases and J by 5 bases, with 8 bases left in between. The CDR3 nucleotides read TGTGCCATCAGTGACGGGGGGCATCAGCCCCAGCATTTT. This translates into CAISDGGHQPQHF.

V gene TRBV9 combines with J gene TRBJ2-7, with 11 bases lining up with TRBD1. CDR1 SGDLS and CDR2 YYNGEE come from the germline V gene. Unmatched junction bases numbered 11, after V lost 4 bases and J lost 5 bases. CDR3 length: 16 amino acids. The CDR3 coding sequence is TGTGCCAGCAGCACTACTCCGGGACAGGGGGGACACGAGCAGTACTTC. Amino acids: CASSTTPGQGGHEQYF. The variable domain in full, with the rest retrieved from reference TRBV9 and TRBJ2-7, is DSGVTQTPKHLITATGQRVTLRCSPRSGDLSVYWYQQSLDQGLQFLIQYYNGEERAKGNILERFSAQQFPDLHSELNLSSLELGDSALYFCASSTTPGQGGHEQYFGPGTRLTVT.

The rearrangement joins TRBV6-4 to TRBJ1-1; D unresolved. The CDR3 totals 11 residues. V was clipped by 6 bases and J by 9 bases, with 11 bases between them. Germline loops: CDR1 MRHNA, CDR2 SNTAGT. CDR3 region: CASSELCQAFF. CDR3 nucleotide sequence: TGTGCCAGCAGCGAACTTTGCCAAGCTTTCTTT.

This chain joins TRBV6-5 and TRBJ1-5; a possible D gene is TRBD1 (6 bases). The CDR3 consists of 14 residues. In germline, CDR1 is MNHEY, CDR2 SVGAGI. Trimming cost V 6 bases and J 4 bases, with 13 bases left between them. CDR3 DNA: TGTGCCAGCAGCTTTTACAGGGAAAATCAGCCCCAGCATTTT. This codes for CASSFYRENQPQHF.

The chain is built from TRBV9 and TRBJ2-7, with D perhaps TRBD1 (6 bases). Germline CDR1 SGDLS, CDR2 YYNGEE. This CDR3 contains 13 residues. Trimming removed 3 bases at V and 12 bases at J, with 19 bases between. CDR3 sequence reads: CASSGRNEQGRYF. The CDR3 bases are TGTGCCAGCAGCGGAAGAAATGAACAGGGCAGGTACTTC.

The chain's CDR3 is CAISVWLGAEAFF. The CDR3 DNA sequence: TGTGCCATCAGTGTTTGGTTGGGCGCTGAAGCTTTCTTT. V is TRBV10-3 and J is TRBJ1-1; D gene unclear. CDR3 length: 13 residues. The germline CDR1 and CDR2 sequences are ENHRY and SYGVKD. Trimming pared 4 bases from V and 6 bases from J, leaving 12 bases between.

This rearrangement joins TRBV7-2 to TRBJ2-7, with D maybe TRBD1 (5 bases). From germline, CDR1 is SGHTA and CDR2 FQGNSA. V was shortened by 2 bases and J by 2 bases, with 10 bases between the two germline ends. The CDR3 extends over 14 amino acids. The CDR3 is CASSLSSGTYEQYF. CDR3 nucleotide sequence: TGTGCCAGCAGCTTAAGCTCAGGGACCTACGAGCAGTACTTC.

The chain combines TRBV28 with TRBJ1-2; 8 bases fit TRBD1. The CDR3 loop spans 17 amino acids. Germline-derived CDR1 and CDR2 are MDHEN and SYDVKM. V was pared by 5 bases and J by 8 bases, with 19 bases of the junction left unmatched. The DNA for the CDR3 is TGTGCCAGCAGTCCTCTACCGGGACAGGTGACGTACAGCGGCTACACCTTC. It is translated as CASSPLPGQVTYSGYTF.

The rearrangement uses TRBV28 and TRBJ2-5; unclear D gene. Germline V gene sequence: CDR1 MDHEN, CDR2 SYDVKM. The CDR3 sequence is 11 residues long. The V and J ends lost 3 bases and 6 bases respectively, with 5 bases between them. The CDR3 loop reads CASSFGQTQYF. DNA of the CDR3: TGTGCCAGCAGTTTTGGGCAGACCCAGTACTTC.

This clone is a singleton in its sample. V and J are TRBV11-2 and TRBJ1-3; 8 bases fit TRBD1. Losses at the gene ends were 3 bases for V and 2 bases for J; bases not matched to a gene: 3. Germline CDR1 SGHAT, CDR2 FQNNGV. This CDR3 comprises 15 residues. The CDR3 nucleotides read TGTGCCAGCAGCTTTGCAGGGGGCCCTGGAAACACCATATATTTT. Its translation: CASSFAGGPGNTIYF.

The chain combines TRBV5-4 with TRBJ2-5; 14 bases fit TRBD2. Germline assignment: CDR1 SGHNT and CDR2 YYREEE (reference sequence). The CDR3 runs to 18 residues. V trimming: 0 bases; J trimming: 2 bases; junction bases outside the gene matches: 6. DNA of the CDR3: TGTGCCAGCAGCTTGGGGTCTGGACTAGCGGGGGGTCAAGAGACCCAGTACTTC. Translation gives CASSLGSGLAGGQETQYF. The full variable domain, in which reference TRBV5-4 and TRBJ2-5 provide the parts outside the CDR3, is ETGVTQSPTHLIKTRGQQVTLRCSSQSGHNTVSWYQQALGQGPQFIFQYYREEENGRGNFPPRFSGLQFPNYSSELNVNALELDDSALYLCASSLGSGLAGGQETQYFGPGTRLLVL.

The chain uses TRBV7-9 and TRBJ1-2; 8 nucleotides line up with TRBD1. CDR3 length: 14 amino acids. Germline assignment: CDR1 SEHNR and CDR2 FQNEAQ (reference sequence). V lost 5 bases to trimming and J lost 5 bases; unmatched junction nucleotides: 7. The CDR3 DNA reads TGTGCCAGCAGCAATGTGGGACAGGTATATGGCTACACCTTC. Its translation is CASSNVGQVYGYTF.

This chain connects TRBV6-1 to TRBJ1-5, with D perhaps TRBD1 (5 bases). Trimming stripped 7 bases from V and 0 bases from J, with 13 bases between. The CDR3 consists of 15 residues. The germline CDR1 and CDR2 sequences are MNHNS and SASEGT. DNA of the CDR3: TGTGCCAGCAAAGGGCAGGGCAATAGCAATCAGCCCCAGCATTTT. This sequence encodes CASKGQGNSNQPQHF.

The V gene is TRBV7-2, the J gene TRBJ2-5; the match to TRBD2 covers 14 bases. The ends lost 5 bases at V and 6 bases at J; junction bases unmatched: 11. Per germline, CDR1 SGHTA and CDR2 FQGNSA. This CDR3 region has 17 residues. The CDR3 is CASSRTSGGSLGKTQYF. For the CDR3, the DNA is TGTGCCAGCAGCCGGACTAGCGGGGGGTCCCTGGGAAAGACCCAGTACTTC.

V gene TRBV28 combines with J gene TRBJ2-7; a weak D match, TRBD2 (7 bases). This CDR3 spans 15 amino acids. V was cut by 4 bases and J by 2 bases, with 15 bases left in between. Per germline, CDR1 MDHEN and CDR2 SYDVKM. This chain's CDR3 is CASSWGRGTPYEQYF. The CDR3 coding sequence is TGTGCCAGCAGTTGGGGGAGGGGGACCCCCTACGAGCAGTACTTC.

In its sample, this clone was seen once. The J gene is TRBJ1-2, the V gene TRBV30; D not certain. Germline CDR1 and CDR2: GTSNPN and SVGIG (reference sequence). The CDR3 runs 14 residues. V lost 3 bases and J 4 bases, leaving 15 bases between the germline ends. CDR3 sequence: CAWSARVVVYGYTF. Here the CDR3 DNA reads TGTGCCTGGAGCGCGCGGGTGGTGGTCTATGGCTACACCTTC.

This rearrangement joins TRBV7-8 to TRBJ2-7, with 9 nucleotides matching TRBD1. This CDR3 spans 14 amino acids. Germline CDR1 reads SGHVS; CDR2 reads FQNEAQ. V lost 5 bases, J lost 6 bases, and 8 bases stayed unmatched. The CDR3 DNA is TGTGCCAGCAGCAACCCCGGGACAGGGCTCGAGCAGTACTTC. Its translation is CASSNPGTGLEQYF.

As regards this clone: This specimen includes other DNA sequences encoding the same CDR3. This chain connects TRBV5-8 to TRBJ2-7; TRBD1 matches at 8 bases. CDR3 length: 15 residues. Germline values: CDR1 SGHTS, CDR2 YDEGEE. Unmatched junction bases numbered 4, after V lost 0 bases and J lost 2 bases. DNA of the CDR3: TGTGCCAGCAGCTTGGGACAGGGGTTAACCTACGAGCAGTACTTC. Amino acids: CASSLGQGLTYEQYF.

This clone came up a few times. The chain couples TRBV2 to TRBJ1-2; 9 nucleotides agree with TRBD1. The trim removed 4 bases at V and 7 bases at J, leaving 10 bases unmatched. The germline CDR1 and CDR2 sequences are SNHLY and FYNNEI. The CDR3 consists of 15 residues. The CDR3 reads CASSATTGGVTGYTF. CDR3 coding DNA: TGTGCCAGCAGTGCAACTACAGGGGGCGTAACTGGCTACACCTTC.

About this clone itself: Its ends do not fully match the called genes, so a read error is possible. V usage is TRBV7-7 and J usage is TRBJ1-1, with D uncertain. The CDR3 runs 13 residues. Germline CDR1 is SSHAT and CDR2 is FNYEAQ (reference sequence). CDR3 DNA sequence: TGTGCTAGCAGCTCAACCTTGCTCGGTGAAGCTTTCTTT. It yields the protein CASSSTLLGEAFF.